The 19 T cell receptor beta chains below all came from one sample that was sequenced in a study of tumor and adjacent non-tumor tissue in lung cancer. A modified ARM-PCR protocol with three rounds of nested PCR amplified TCRbeta. TCRdb processed the multiplex PCR reads anew with MiXCR; each CDR3 protein has one entry. The sample yields 65,000 to 75,000 distinct CDR3 sequences, around 80% seen once. The template was RNA from unsorted bulk tissue. The normal lung tissue was taken more than 3 cm from the tumor edge. The sample was distant non-tumor lung tissue. The receptors were sampled from a man aged 55 to 70 with non-small cell lung cancer.

This chain connects TRBV29-1 to TRBJ1-1; weak D call: TRBD1 (5 bases). The CDR3 consists of 13 residues. Germline V gene lookup returns CDR1 SQVTM and CDR2 ANQGSEA. V was clipped by 7 bases and J by 6 bases, with 18 bases between them. Here the CDR3 reads CSASVGEDSEAFF. CDR3 bases: TGCAGCGCCTCGGTAGGGGAGGACTCTGAAGCTTTCTTT.

On this clonotype itself: It is likely a read error, because the conserved phenylalanine at the end of the CDR3 is missing. J is TRBJ2-1 and V is TRBV4-1, with 8 nucleotides matching TRBD2. CDR1 is MGHRA, CDR2 YSYEKL, per germline. CDR3 length: 15 amino acids. CDR3 residues: CSSSVPSGSYNEQFS. CDR3 DNA sequence: TGCTCCAGCAGCGTCCCTAGCGGGTCCTACAATGAGCAGTTCTCC.

A note on this clonotype: One junction end disagrees with the germline gene, perhaps due to a read error. V gene TRBV28 combines with J gene TRBJ2-1, with D maybe TRBD2 (6 bases). The CDR3 length is 17 residues. The germline V gene has CDR1 MDHEN and CDR2 SYDVKM. The CDR3: CASSFRAGLAEYNEKFF. Written as DNA, the CDR3 is TGTGCCAGCAGTTTCAGGGCGGGATTAGCAGAATACAATGAGAAGTTCTTC.

Points on this clonotype: This CDR3 is missing its conserved last phenylalanine or tryptophan, likely due to a read error. The DNA is omitted, as the CDR3 cannot be located on it reliably, and the CDR3 follows TCRdb's listing. The chain recombines TRBV6-6 with TRBJ2-2; the DNA was not used to check the table's D call, TRBD2. The germline CDR1 and CDR2 sequences are MNHNY and SVGAGI (reference sequence). The CDR3 comprises 18 residues, both ends counted. CDR3 sequence reads: CASSYVTGPSRWTGELFY.

This clonotype was observed a few times. One junction end disagrees with the germline gene, perhaps due to a read error. The chain uses TRBV20-1 and TRBJ1-3; 7 bases match TRBD1. The length of the CDR3 is 16 residues. Germline loops: CDR1 DFQATT, CDR2 SNEGSKA (reference sequence). As DNA, the CDR3 is TGCAATGCTAGAGATGCAGGGGGGGGCTCTGGAAACACCATATATTTT. It yields the protein CNARDAGGGSGNTIYF.

Regarding this clonotype: A much larger clone differs from this one at a single base, so this may be a read error. This chain joins TRBV5-1 and TRBJ2-1; TRBD1 agrees at 11 bases. The germline V gene encodes CDR1 SGHRS and CDR2 YFSETQ. There are 15 residues in the CDR3. V lost 4 bases, J lost 12 bases, and 12 bases stayed unmatched. CDR3 sequence (DNA): TGCGCCAGCAGCCCGGGGACAGGGGGGAAAGATGGGCAGTTCTTC. Protein sequence: CASSPGTGGKDGQFF.

V usage is TRBV29-1 and J usage is TRBJ2-3, with a possible D match to TRBD2 (6 bases). This CDR3 has 13 amino acids. V lost 4 bases to trimming and J lost 10 bases, with 18 bases between them. Germline V lookup: CDR1 SQVTM, CDR2 ANQGSEA. The DNA for the CDR3 is TGCAGCGTTGGAGAGCGGGTTGCAGCTGCGCAGTATTTT. Translating gives CSVGERVAAAQYF.

As regards this clonotype: One base away lies a much larger clone, so this may be a sequencing read error. The chain joins TRBV6-2 or TRBV6-3 to TRBJ2-7, with 8 bases matching TRBD2. Germline CDR1 and CDR2: MNHEY and SVGEGT. The CDR3 spans 16 residues. The CDR3, as DNA: TGTACCAGCAGTTACTCGAGTAGCGGGAAATCCTACGAGCAGTACTTC. Translation: CTSSYSSSGKSYEQYF.

On this clonotype itself: The CDR3 does not end in the conserved phenylalanine or tryptophan, so this is likely a read error. No DNA is shown, since the ends of the CDR3 on it are uncertain; the CDR3 is the one TCRdb lists. The V call is TRBV6-1, the J call TRBJ2-5; TRBD2 is the table's D call and was not checked against the DNA. Looked up from germline, CDR1 is MNHNS and CDR2 is SASEGT. A total of 14 residues make up the CDR3, ends included. CDR3 sequence reads: CATSPNSGRETQYI.

As regards this clonotype: The CDR3 ends on some other residue instead of the conserved phenylalanine or tryptophan, so this is likely a read error. The CDR3 nucleotides are TGTGCCAGCAGTTCAGGGCTAGCAAATAGCACAGATACGCAGTATTAT. As protein: CASSSGLANSTDTQYY. This sequence joins TRBV11-3 and TRBJ2-3; D is possibly TRBD1 or TRBD2 (5 bases each). Trimming pared 6 bases from V and 0 bases from J, leaving 16 bases between. Germline CDR1 SGHNT, CDR2 YENEEA. The CDR3 length is 16 residues.

This clonotype has just one count. No conserved phenylalanine or tryptophan ends this CDR3, so it is likely a read error. The chain uses TRBV7-9 and TRBJ2-1; possible D gene TRBD1, 6 bases. Germline V gene sequence: CDR1 SEHNR, CDR2 FQNEAQ (reference sequence). CDR3 size: 15 residues. CDR3 residues: CVNREVKGRRHEQFL. CDR3 coding DNA: TGTGTCAACAGGGAAGTTAAGGGACGTAGGCATGAGCAGTTCCTC.

In its sample, this clonotype was seen a few times. V and J are TRBV29-1 and TRBJ2-7; TRBD2 is a possible D gene (7 bases). From germline, CDR1 is SQVTM and CDR2 ANQGSEA. The CDR3 extends over 15 amino acids. V lost 7 bases, J lost 5 bases, and 24 bases lay in between. The CDR3 loop reads CSATRGGHGSHEQYF. In DNA form, the CDR3 reads TGCAGCGCAACAAGGGGGGGACATGGCTCACACGAGCAGTACTTC.

This rearrangement joins TRBV29-1 to TRBJ2-1; 14 bases agree with TRBD2. Germline CDR1 is SQVTM and CDR2 is ANQGSEA. The J segment lost 8 bases and the V segment lost 6 bases, leaving 6 bases of the junction unmatched. This CDR3 is 14 amino acids long. The CDR3 coding sequence is TGCAGCGTAACCGGGACTAGCGGGAGCGATGAGCAGTTCTTC. This encodes CSVTGTSGSDEQFF.

The rearrangement joins TRBV29-1 to TRBJ2-1; D remains ambiguous. V was trimmed by 0 bases and J by 15 bases, leaving 21 bases between them. The CDR3 runs 14 residues. Looked up from germline, CDR1 is SQVTM and CDR2 is ANQGSEA. The CDR3 coding sequence is TGCAGCGTTGAAGATCCAGGAATCTACAGTGAGTTGTTCTTC. Protein sequence: CSVEDPGIYSELFF.

This clonotype was seen a single time. Relative to the germline gene, one junction end is altered; a read error may explain this. The chain has TRBV5-4 and TRBJ1-2, with 8 positions matching TRBD1. The CDR3 has 15 residues. Germline CDR1 reads SGHNT; CDR2 reads YYREEE (reference sequence). The CDR3 sequence: CAGSHIWTGKHDYTF. DNA of the CDR3: TGTGCCGGCAGCCATATCTGGACAGGGAAGCATGACTACACCTTC. The entire variable domain, with the rest obtained from reference TRBV5-4 and TRBJ1-2, is as follows: ETGVTQSPTHLIKTRGQQVTLRCSSQSGHNTVSWYQQALGQGPQFIFQYYREEENGRGNFPPRFSGLQFPNYSSELNVNALELDDSALYLCAGSHIWTGKHDYTFGSGTRLTVV.

Concerning this clonotype: With a much larger clone just one base away, this may be a read error. This chain connects TRBV20-1 to TRBJ1-1; the D gene is possibly TRBD1 (5 bases). The V end lost 4 bases, the J end lost 6 bases, and 18 bases lay between the germline ends. The germline gives CDR1 DFQATT, CDR2 SNEGSKA (reference sequence). The CDR3 covers 14 residues. This CDR3 reads CSAKYGGGVAEAFF. DNA for the CDR3: TGCAGTGCTAAGTACGGGGGAGGGGTAGCTGAAGCTTTCTTT.

With respect to this clonotype: Given the absence of the conserved phenylalanine or tryptophan at the CDR3 end, a read error is likely. This chain connects TRBV11-1 to TRBJ2-1; TRBD2 matches 8 bases. Germline lookup yields CDR1 SGHAT and CDR2 FQDESV (reference sequence). This CDR3 is built from 16 residues. Here the CDR3 DNA reads TGTGCCAGCAGTCCAGGGACGCGGGGGGAATACAACGAGCAGTTCTCC. Translation gives CASSPGTRGEYNEQFS.

Remarks on this clonotype: With a much larger clone just one base away, this may be a read error. CDR3 region: CDSRVAGGRTDTQYF. CDR3 in DNA: TGCGACAGCAGAGTAGCGGGAGGGCGCACAGATACGCAGTATTTT. The rearrangement joins TRBV10-2 to TRBJ2-3; 11 nucleotides line up with TRBD2. Germline V CDR1 and CDR2: WSHSY, SAAADI. CDR3 length: 15 residues.

There are many counts of this clonotype. The chain joins TRBV2 to TRBJ2-3; D is unresolved. V was cut by 6 bases and J by 2 bases, with 6 bases left in between. CDR1 is SNHLY, CDR2 FYNNEI, per germline. This CDR3 is built from 12 residues. CDR3 protein: CASRTDTDTQYF. The CDR3 nucleotides are TGTGCCAGCAGGACTGACACAGATACGCAGTATTTT.